This TCR beta chain was identified in a study of blood T cell repertoires in COVID-19. Study overall: Samples taken during acute and convalescent COVID-19 were collected in the United States, Italy and Spain. PBMCs, B-cell-depleted T cells, or T cells were the source of the cDNA or gDNA that made up the material.

The authors' processing: Reference gene primer amplification gave estimated nucleated cell counts. Sequencing was performed with immunoSEQ multiplex PCR; in TCRdb, only in-frame clones are kept and a portion is missing. V and J calls and clone size are those listed in that table; D and trimming were worked out from the DNA. The sample lists tens of thousands of clones, 90% occurring once. The CDR3 totals 15 residues. V lost 3 bases to trimming and J lost 0 bases; unmatched junction nucleotides: 2. Germline V gene sequence: CDR1 LNHDA, CDR2 SQIVND (reference sequence). The sample taken for sequencing was peripheral blood. The sequence was obtained from a man in his forties or fifties with acute or convalescent COVID-19. The chain combines TRBV19 with TRBJ1-3, with 7 bases that match TRBD1. Written as DNA, the CDR3 is TGTGCCAGTAGTATGAACAGGGGCTCTGGAAACACCATATATTTT. Protein product: CASSMNRGSGNTIYF.